Here is one TCR beta chain with its context. The sample is drawn from a study of blood T cell repertoires in COVID-19. Study summary: COVID-19 samples collected from the United States, Italy and Spain covered acute and convalescent phases. The analysed material was cDNA or gDNA that came from T cells, B-cell-depleted T cells, or PBMCs.

Per the study methods: How many nucleated cells were present was estimated from reference gene primer amplification. Data came from immunoSEQ multiplex PCR; TCRdb stores just in-frame clones and leaves some out. The DNA was the basis for D and trimming; V, J and clone size are from that table. The table includes some 150,000 clones, about 90% detected once. The CDR3 has 16 residues. Trimming shortened V by 1 base and J by 0 bases, and 11 bases separated the two germline ends. The germline gives CDR1 SGHNT, CDR2 YYREEE (reference sequence). Source material: peripheral blood. The origin of this receptor is an older woman with active or convalescent COVID-19. The chain combines TRBV5-4 with TRBJ1-3; D might be TRBD1 (6 bases). CDR3 coding DNA: TGTGCCAGCAGCTTGTTTACAGGGAGCTCTGGAAACACCATATATTTT. It translates to CASSLFTGSSGNTIYF.